This TCR beta chain was profiled in a study of human T cells and chemical hapten exposure. In the study overall: Yields of TCR per sample differed, chiefly owing to small differences in pooled library volume.

This clonotype was observed a few times. The time point was: patch test 2, 6 weeks after DPC sensitization. As for treatment: therapeutic diphenylcyclopropenone sensitization with weekly scalp DPC. Authors' data handling: The number of TCRs in each sample had a median of approximately 90,000 and spanned about 20,000 to 700,000. TCRdb re-analysed the RACE reads in MiXCR, keeping a single row per CDR3 protein. The V and J calls reflect TCRdb's pipeline rather than the authors' work. The repertoire holds 75,000 to 90,000 distinct CDR3 sequences, with about 10% as singletons. The CDR3 has 11 residues. V lost 6 bases to trimming and J lost 9 bases, with 12 bases between them. CDR1 is MDHEN, CDR2 SYDVKM, per germline.

The genes are TRBV28 and TRBJ2-7, with D unclear. The sequence was obtained from a woman between 45 and 60 years old with alopecia areata. Some clones in this sample may be carry-over from other donors' samples. The source was whole blood, collected in connection with sensitization to the hapten diphenylcyclopropenone (DPC). CDR3 in DNA: TGTGCCAGCAGCATCTATGGTTGGCAGTACTTC. The encoded protein is CASSIYGWQYF.